The clone carrying this T cell receptor beta chain came up once. The data stem from a study of blood T cell repertoires in COVID-19. Study summary: Sources were T cells, B-cell-depleted T cells, or PBMCs; the material itself was cDNA or gDNA.

In the original workflow: The authors estimated nucleated cell counts from reference gene primer amplification. Data came from immunoSEQ multiplex PCR; TCRdb stores just in-frame clones and leaves some out. V, J and clone size are those of that table, while D and trimming were read from the DNA. Here the sample spans 200,000 to 300,000 clones, around 86% being singletons. Patients of the Seattle cohort, enrolled during active infection, were followed longitudinally. The CDR3 contains 14 residues. Germline V CDR1 and CDR2: DFQATT, SNEGSKA (reference sequence). V was shortened by 3 bases and J by 0 bases, with 10 bases between the two germline ends.

The genes are TRBV20-1 and TRBJ2-3; no reliable D call. Sample: peripheral blood. The receptor's source is a woman aged 60 to 75 with COVID-19, enrolled during active disease. Written as DNA, the CDR3 is TGCAGTGCTAGTCGGAGCTCTAGCACAGATACGCAGTATTTT. Its protein product is CSASRSSSTDTQYF.